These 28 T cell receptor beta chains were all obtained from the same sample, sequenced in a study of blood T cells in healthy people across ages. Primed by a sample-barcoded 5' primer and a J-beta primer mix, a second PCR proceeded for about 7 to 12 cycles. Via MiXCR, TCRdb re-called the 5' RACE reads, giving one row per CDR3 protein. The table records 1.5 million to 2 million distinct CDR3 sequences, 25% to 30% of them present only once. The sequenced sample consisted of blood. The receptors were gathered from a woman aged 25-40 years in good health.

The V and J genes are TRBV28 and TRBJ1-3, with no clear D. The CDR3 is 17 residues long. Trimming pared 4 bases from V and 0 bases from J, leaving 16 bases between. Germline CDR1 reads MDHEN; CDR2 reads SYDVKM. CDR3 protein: CASSSPGASYSGNTIYF. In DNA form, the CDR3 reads TGTGCCAGCAGTTCGCCGGGAGCATCATACTCTGGAAACACCATATATTTT.

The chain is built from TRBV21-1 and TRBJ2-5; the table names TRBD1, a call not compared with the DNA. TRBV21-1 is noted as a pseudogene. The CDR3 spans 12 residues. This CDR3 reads CACSISGKGQYF. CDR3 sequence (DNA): TGTGCCTGCAGCATATCTGGAAAGGGCCAGTACTTC.

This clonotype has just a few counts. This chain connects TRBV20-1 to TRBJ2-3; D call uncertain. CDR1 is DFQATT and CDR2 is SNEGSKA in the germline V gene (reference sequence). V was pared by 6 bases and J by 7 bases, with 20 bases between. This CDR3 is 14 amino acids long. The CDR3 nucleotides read TGCAGTGCCACGGAACCCGTGGCAACAAATACGCAGTATTTT. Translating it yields CSATEPVATNTQYF.

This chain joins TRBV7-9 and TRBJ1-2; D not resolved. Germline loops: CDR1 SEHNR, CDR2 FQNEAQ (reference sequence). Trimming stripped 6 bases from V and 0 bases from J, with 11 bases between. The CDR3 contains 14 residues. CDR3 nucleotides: TGTGCCAGCAGGGCAGGAACCGCTAACTATGGCTACACCTTC. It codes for CASRAGTANYGYTF. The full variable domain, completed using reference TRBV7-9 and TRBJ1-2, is DTGVSQNPRHKITKRGQNVTFRCDPISEHNRLYWYRQTLGQGPEFLTYFQNEAQLEKSRLLSDRFSAERPKGSFSTLEIQRTEQGDSAMYLCASRAGTANYGYTFGSGTRLTVV.

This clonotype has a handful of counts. The CDR3 spells CASSLSPLAGPISYNEQFF. Written as DNA, the CDR3 is TGTGCCAGCAGTTTATCCCCACTAGCGGGACCAATTTCCTACAATGAGCAGTTCTTC. The chain carries TRBV27 and TRBJ2-1; the match to TRBD2 covers 10 bases. V shed 0 bases and J 1 base; nucleotides not matched to a gene: 9. This CDR3 has 19 amino acids. Germline CDR1 is MNHEY and CDR2 is SMNVEV (reference sequence).

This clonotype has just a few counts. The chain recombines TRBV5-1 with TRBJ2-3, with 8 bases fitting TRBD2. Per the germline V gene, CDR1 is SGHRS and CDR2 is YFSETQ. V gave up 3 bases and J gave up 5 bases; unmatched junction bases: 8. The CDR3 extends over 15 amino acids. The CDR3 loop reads CASSSGGARRDTQYF. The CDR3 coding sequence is TGCGCCAGCAGCTCCGGGGGGGCCAGGAGAGATACGCAGTATTTT.

CDR3 nucleotide sequence: TGCAGTGCTACGTGGCAGATCACAGATACGCAGTATTTT. Encoded protein: CSATWQITDTQYF. The rearrangement links TRBV20-1 to TRBJ2-3; no clear D gene. The CDR3 has 13 residues. V shed 4 bases and J shed 2 bases, with 10 bases lying between them. CDR1 is DFQATT and CDR2 is SNEGSKA in the germline V gene (reference sequence).

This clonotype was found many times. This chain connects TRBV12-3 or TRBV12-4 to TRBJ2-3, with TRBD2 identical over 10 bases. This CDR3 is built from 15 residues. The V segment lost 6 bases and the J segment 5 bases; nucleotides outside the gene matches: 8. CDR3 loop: CASRESGGAGDTQYF. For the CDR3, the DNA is TGTGCCAGCAGAGAAAGCGGGGGGGCCGGAGATACGCAGTATTTT.

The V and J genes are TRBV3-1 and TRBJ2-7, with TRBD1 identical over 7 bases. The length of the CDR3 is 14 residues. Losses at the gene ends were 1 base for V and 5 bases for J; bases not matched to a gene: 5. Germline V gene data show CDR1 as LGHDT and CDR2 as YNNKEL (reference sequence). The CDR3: CASSQARGGHEQYF. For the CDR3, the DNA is TGTGCCAGCAGCCAAGCGCGAGGGGGCCACGAGCAGTACTTC.

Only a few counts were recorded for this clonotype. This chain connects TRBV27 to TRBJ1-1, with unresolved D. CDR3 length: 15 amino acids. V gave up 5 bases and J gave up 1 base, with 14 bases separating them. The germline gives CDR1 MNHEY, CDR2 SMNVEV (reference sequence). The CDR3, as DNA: TGTGCCAGCAGTCTATGGGGAGGTAGGAACACTGAAGCTTTCTTT. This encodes CASSLWGGRNTEAFF.

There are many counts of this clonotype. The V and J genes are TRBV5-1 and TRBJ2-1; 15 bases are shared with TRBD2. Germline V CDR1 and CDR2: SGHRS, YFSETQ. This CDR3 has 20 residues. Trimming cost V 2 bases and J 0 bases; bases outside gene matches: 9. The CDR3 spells CASSFLGLAGGQSSYNEQFF. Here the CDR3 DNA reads TGCGCCAGCAGCTTCCTTGGACTAGCGGGAGGGCAGAGCTCCTACAATGAGCAGTTCTTC. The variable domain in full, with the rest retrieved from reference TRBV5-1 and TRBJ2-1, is KAGVTQTPRYLIKTRGQQVTLSCSPISGHRSVSWYQQTPGQGLQFLFEYFSETQRNKGNFPGRFSGRQFSNSRSEMNVSTLELGDSALYLCASSFLGLAGGQSSYNEQFFGPGTRLTVL.

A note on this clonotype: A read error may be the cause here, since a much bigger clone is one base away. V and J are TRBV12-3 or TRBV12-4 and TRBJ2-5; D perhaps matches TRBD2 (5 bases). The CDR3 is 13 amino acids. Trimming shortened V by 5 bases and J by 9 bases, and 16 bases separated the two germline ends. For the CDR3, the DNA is TGTGCCAGCAGTGGCCCAGCGGCCTCAGCCCAGTACTTC. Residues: CASSGPAASAQYF.

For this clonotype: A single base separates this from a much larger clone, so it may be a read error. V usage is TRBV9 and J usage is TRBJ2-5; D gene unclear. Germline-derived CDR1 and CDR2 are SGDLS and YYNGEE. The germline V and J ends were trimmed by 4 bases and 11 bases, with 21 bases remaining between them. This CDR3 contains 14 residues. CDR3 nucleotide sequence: TGTGCCAGCAGCCATACGCGAGGCGCATACGGGCAGTACTTC. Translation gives CASSHTRGAYGQYF.

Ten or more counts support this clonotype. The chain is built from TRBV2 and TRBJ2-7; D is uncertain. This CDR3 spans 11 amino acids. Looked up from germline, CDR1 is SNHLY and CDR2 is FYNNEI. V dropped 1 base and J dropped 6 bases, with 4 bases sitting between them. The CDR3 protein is CASSEVREQYF. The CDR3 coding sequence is TGTGCCAGCAGTGAAGTCCGCGAGCAGTACTTC.

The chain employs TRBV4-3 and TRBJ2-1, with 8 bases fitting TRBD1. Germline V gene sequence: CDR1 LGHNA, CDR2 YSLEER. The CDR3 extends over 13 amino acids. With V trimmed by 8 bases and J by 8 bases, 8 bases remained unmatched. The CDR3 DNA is TGCGCCAGCGGACTGCAGGGGGCATATGAGCAGTTCTTC. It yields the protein CASGLQGAYEQFF.

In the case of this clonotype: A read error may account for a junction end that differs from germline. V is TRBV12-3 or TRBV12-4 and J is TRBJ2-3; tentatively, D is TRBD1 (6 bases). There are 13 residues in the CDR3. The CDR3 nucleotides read TGTGCCAGCGGGGGCGGGCGCGCAGATGCGCAGTATTTT. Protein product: CASGGGRADAQYF.

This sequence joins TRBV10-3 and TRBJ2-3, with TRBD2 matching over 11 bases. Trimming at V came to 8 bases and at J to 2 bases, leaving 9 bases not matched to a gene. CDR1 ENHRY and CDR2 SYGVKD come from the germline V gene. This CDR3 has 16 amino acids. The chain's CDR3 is CAIGPLAGGLTDTQYF. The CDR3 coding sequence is TGTGCCATCGGGCCCCTAGCGGGGGGACTCACAGATACGCAGTATTTT.

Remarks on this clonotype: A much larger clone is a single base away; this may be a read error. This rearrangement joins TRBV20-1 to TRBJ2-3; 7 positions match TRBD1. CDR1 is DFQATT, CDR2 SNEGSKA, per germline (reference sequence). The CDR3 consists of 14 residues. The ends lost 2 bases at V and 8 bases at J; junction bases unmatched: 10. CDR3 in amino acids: CSARRGGGMATQYF. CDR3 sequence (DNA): TGCAGTGCTAGACGAGGGGGCGGAATGGCTACGCAGTATTTT.

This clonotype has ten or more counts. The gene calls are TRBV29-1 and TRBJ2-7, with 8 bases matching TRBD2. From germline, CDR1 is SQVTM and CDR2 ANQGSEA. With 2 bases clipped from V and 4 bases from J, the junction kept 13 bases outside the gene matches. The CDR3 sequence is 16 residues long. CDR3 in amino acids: CSVEHGSTSGPYEQYF. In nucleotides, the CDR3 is TGCAGCGTTGAACATGGGTCAACTAGCGGACCGTACGAGCAGTACTTC.

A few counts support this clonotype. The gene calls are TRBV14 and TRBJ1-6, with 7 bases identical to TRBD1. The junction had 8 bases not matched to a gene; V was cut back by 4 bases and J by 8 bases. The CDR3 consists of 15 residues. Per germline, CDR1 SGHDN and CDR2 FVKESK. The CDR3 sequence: CASSLATGTDSPLHF. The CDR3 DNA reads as TGTGCCAGCAGCCTGGCGACAGGGACGGATTCACCCCTCCACTTT.

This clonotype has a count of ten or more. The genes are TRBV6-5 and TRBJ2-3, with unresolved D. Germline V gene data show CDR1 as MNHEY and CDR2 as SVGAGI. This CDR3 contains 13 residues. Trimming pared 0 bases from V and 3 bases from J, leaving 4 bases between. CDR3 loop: CASSYSSTDTQYF. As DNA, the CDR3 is TGTGCCAGCAGTTACTCGTCGACAGATACGCAGTATTTT.

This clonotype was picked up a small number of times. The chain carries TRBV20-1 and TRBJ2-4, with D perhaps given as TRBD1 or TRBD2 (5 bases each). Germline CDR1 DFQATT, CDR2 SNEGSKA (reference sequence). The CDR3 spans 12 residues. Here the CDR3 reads CSLKQGGGIQYF. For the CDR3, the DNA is TGCAGCCTTAAGCAGGGTGGGGGCATTCAGTACTTC.

This chain's CDR3 is CSARPDGTSGDTYGSEQYF. In DNA, the CDR3 is TGCAGTGCTAGACCGGACGGGACTAGCGGGGATACCTACGGGAGTGAGCAGTACTTC. The chain uses TRBV20-1 and TRBJ2-4; 13 positions match TRBD2. This CDR3 contains 19 residues. V lost 2 bases and J lost 13; bases outside the gene matches: 23. Germline assignment: CDR1 DFQATT and CDR2 SNEGSKA (reference sequence).

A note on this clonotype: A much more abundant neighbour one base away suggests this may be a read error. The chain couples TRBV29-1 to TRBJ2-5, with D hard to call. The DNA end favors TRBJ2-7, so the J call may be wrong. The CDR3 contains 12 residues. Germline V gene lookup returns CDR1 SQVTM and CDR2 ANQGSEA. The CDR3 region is CSVLTDRYEQYF. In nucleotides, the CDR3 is TGCAGCGTCCTGACGGATCGCTACGAGCAGTACTTC.

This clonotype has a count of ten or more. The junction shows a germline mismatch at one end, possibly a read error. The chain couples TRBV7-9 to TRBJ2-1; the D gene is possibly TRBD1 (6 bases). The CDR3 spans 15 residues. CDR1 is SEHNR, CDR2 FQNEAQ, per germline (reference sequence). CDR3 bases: TGCGCCAGCAGCCCCAGGGGTGGGGGCTACAATGAGCAGTTCTTC. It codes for CASSPRGGGYNEQFF. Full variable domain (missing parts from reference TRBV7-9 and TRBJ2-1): DTGVSQNPRHKITKRGQNVTFRCDPISEHNRLYWYRQTLGQGPEFLTYFQNEAQLEKSRLLSDRFSAERPKGSFSTLEIQRTEQGDSAMYLCASSPRGGGYNEQFFGPGTRLTVL.

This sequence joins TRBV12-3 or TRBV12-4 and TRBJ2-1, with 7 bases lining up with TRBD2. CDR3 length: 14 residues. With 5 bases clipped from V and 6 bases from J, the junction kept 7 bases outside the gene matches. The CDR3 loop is CASSAGTTVNEQFF. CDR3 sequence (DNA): TGTGCCAGCAGTGCCGGGACTACCGTCAATGAGCAGTTCTTC.

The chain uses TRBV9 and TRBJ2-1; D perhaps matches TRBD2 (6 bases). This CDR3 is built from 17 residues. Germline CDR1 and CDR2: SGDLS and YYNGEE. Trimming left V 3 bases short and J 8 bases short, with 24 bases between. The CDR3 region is CASSAATGLNLYDEQFF. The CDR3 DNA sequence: TGTGCCAGCAGCGCCGCCACTGGACTAAACCTTTATGATGAGCAGTTCTTC.

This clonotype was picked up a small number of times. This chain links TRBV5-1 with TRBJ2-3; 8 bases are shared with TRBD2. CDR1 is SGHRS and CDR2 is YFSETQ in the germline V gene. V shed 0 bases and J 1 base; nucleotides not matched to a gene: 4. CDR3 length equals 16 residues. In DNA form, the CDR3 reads TGCGCCAGCAGCTTGGCTGTGACTAGCGGCACAGATACGCAGTATTTT. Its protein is CASSLAVTSGTDTQYF.